This T cell receptor (beta chain) was found in a study of blood T cell repertoires in COVID-19. Germline V gene lookup returns CDR1 LNHDA and CDR2 SQIVND (reference sequence). The V end was cut by 4 bases, the J end by 3 bases, with 18 bases between. This CDR3 spans 17 amino acids. This clone turned up a few times. Sequencing was performed with immunoSEQ multiplex PCR; in TCRdb, only in-frame clones are kept and a portion is missing. This repertoire shows about 29,000 clones, under 80% found once; its top ten account for 7.8%. Sequencing used peripheral blood. This receptor was identified in a woman between 70 and 85 years old with active or convalescent COVID-19. This sequence joins TRBV19 and TRBJ2-2; D is unclear. The chain's CDR3 is CASSTVQQLRDTGELFF. CDR3 in DNA: TGTGCCAGTAGTACCGTCCAACAGCTTCGAGACACCGGGGAGCTGTTTTTT.